This record covers a single T cell receptor beta chain. No antigen is known for it. No much larger clone is present one base from it, and per-base qualities are unavailable. The data were produced on an Illumina NovaSeq 6000. TCR cDNA was made using 5'RACE template switching, a step that added a universal primer site and unique molecular identifiers. Priming for cDNA synthesis came from both the TCR alpha and TCR beta constant segments. Two PCR steps were used to amplify libraries, with sample barcodes and sequencing adapters being added in the second step. Sequencing of libraries was done on Illumina HiSeq 2500 (2x100 bp) or NovaSeq (2x150 bp). The authors' pipeline ran thus. Demultiplexing of reads and collapsing into UMI consensus sequences were performed with MIGEC, and V(D)J alignment was carried out with MiXCR. Clonotypes responding to the vaccine were identified with edgeR on replicate PBMC samples, with the criteria of FDR below 0.01 and a log2 fold change above 5 up to day 15. Bulk clonotypes were assigned CD4 or CD8 identity according to which sequenced CD4 or CD8 repertoire held them at higher abundance. The public reads were quality trimmed at Q25 with fastp and then assembled into clones with MiXCR by TCRdb, keeping productive beta chains. Every entry covers one CDR3 protein and lists the most common genes and DNA from its rows. None of the V and J calls come from the authors' own analysis; TCRdb made them. The sample table contains around 300,000 distinct CDR3 sequences; only one count was recorded for around 4.5% of them. In total, the top ten clones hold approximately 19% of the sample.

The data stem from a study of T cells after yellow fever vaccination (dated by TCRdb to between 2018 and 2021). Regarding the research as a whole: Libraries from fractions with low cell numbers were prepared with the SMART-Seq v4 Ultra Low Input RNA kit. Bulk PBMC replicates and cell subsets were isolated from blood drawn at multiple timepoints before and after both primary and secondary immunization. Two healthy male donors made up the cohort, one aged 18 to 29 years and the other aged 30 to 40 years. To follow T-cell clones before and after primary and booster YFV17D yellow fever vaccination, bulk TCR alpha and beta repertoires were sequenced over time. Overall study outcomes, separate from this receptor: A small fraction of clonotypes showed up in both the CD4 and CD8 compartments, probably as a result of convergent recombination. Compared with the primary T-cell response, the secondary T-cell response was faster but weaker, reaching its peak on day 5 rather than on day 15. FACS-sorted repertoires could contain abundant contaminating clonotypes from the bulk population, so computational filtering was required. After the booster, most of the clones that had expanded following primary vaccination were detected again (roughly 96% of CD4 and around 90% of CD8), which suggests that memory was broadly maintained. Because only two donors were included in the study, the extent to which the findings can be generalized is limited.

The treatment or condition tag for this specimen amounts to: live attenuated yellow fever vaccine strain. At every blood-draw timepoint, two biological replicates of bulk PBMCs were collected. A standard Ficoll-Paque protocol was used to isolate PBMCs from peripheral blood. TriZol was used to extract RNA from bulk PBMCs, from CD4 and CD8 fractions, and from dextramer-positive and dextramer-negative fractions. CDR1 DFQATT and CDR2 SNEGSKA were looked up in the germline V gene (reference sequence). From cysteine to phenylalanine, the CDR3 is 13 amino acids long. Left in the record is the CDR3 DNA by itself, 39 bases read in frame from the first base. A distance of 11 bases separates the germline ends of V and J, which lose 3 bases and 3 bases respectively.

The rearrangement combines TRBV20-1 with TRBJ1-1; possibly the D gene is TRBD1, per 5 matching bases. Sequences were derived from PBMCs, sampled 15 days after the yellow fever booster vaccination. The sequence came from a man aged 18 to 30 who received the YFV17D yellow fever vaccine. The CDR3 in this case is CSASSGGDTEAFF. The sequenced DNA: TGCAGTGCTAGTTCTGGAGGGGACACTGAAGCTTTCTTT.